This T cell receptor (beta chain) derives from a study of CD8 T cells in ankylosing spondylitis. Findings of the study overall: In ankylosing spondylitis blood, a motif of eight highly homologous TCR beta variants appeared characteristic.

MiXCR, applied by TCRdb to the 5' RACE reads, yields one record per CDR3 protein. The data show a few hundred thousand distinct CDR3 sequences, 10% seen once. As regards this clonotype: Its cognate antigen is unknown.

Per germline, CDR1 SGHTA and CDR2 FQGNSA. Trimming cost V 1 base and J 5 bases, with 9 bases left between them. The CDR3 length is 14 residues. V and J are TRBV7-2 and TRBJ2-4; no reliable D call. Sample: blood, either unsorted or a sorted T cell fraction (not recorded which). This TCR was sampled from a male donor with ankylosing spondylitis or in good health (not recorded which). CDR3 DNA sequence: TGTGCCAGCAGCTTAGAGGCCCCCCAAAACATTCAGTACTTC. Amino acids: CASSLEAPQNIQYF.